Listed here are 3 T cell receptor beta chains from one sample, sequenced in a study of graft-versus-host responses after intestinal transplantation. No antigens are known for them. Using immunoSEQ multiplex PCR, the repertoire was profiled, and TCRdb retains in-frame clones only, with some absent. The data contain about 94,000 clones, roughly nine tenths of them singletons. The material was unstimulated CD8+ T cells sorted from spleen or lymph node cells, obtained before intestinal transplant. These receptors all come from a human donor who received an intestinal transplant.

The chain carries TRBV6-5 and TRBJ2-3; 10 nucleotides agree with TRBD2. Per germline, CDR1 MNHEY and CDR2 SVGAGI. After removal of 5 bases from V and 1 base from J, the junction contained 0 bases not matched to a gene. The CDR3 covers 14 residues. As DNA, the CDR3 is TGTGCCAGCAGTCTAGCGGGGGGCACAGATACGCAGTATTTT. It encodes CASSLAGGTDTQYF.

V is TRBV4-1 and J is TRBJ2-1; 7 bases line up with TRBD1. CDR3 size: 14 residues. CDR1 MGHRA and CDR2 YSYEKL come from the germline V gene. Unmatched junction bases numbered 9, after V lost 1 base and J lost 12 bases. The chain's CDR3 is CASSQVGQRVGQFF. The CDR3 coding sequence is TGCGCCAGCAGCCAAGTGGGACAGCGAGTAGGGCAGTTCTTC.

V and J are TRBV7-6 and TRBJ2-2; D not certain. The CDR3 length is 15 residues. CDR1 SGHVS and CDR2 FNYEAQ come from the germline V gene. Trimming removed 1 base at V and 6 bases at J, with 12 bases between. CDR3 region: CASSLERPGPGELFF. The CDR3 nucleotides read TGTGCCAGCAGCTTAGAGAGGCCGGGTCCCGGGGAGCTGTTTTTT. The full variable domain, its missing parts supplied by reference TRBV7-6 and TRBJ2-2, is GAGVSQSPRYKVTKRGQDVALRCDPISGHVSLYWYRQALGQGPEFLTYFNYEAQQDKSGLPNDRFSAERPEGSISTLTIQRTEQRDSAMYRCASSLERPGPGELFFGEGSRLTVL.